The clone carrying this T cell receptor beta chain has only a few counts. This entry is derived from a study of type 1 and type 2 diabetes patients. Looked up from germline, CDR1 is LNHDA and CDR2 is SQIVND (reference sequence). The CDR3 is 11 residues long. Trimming left V 5 bases short and J 5 bases short, with 5 bases between. Amplification started from genomic DNA. Amplification of the beta chain CDR3 used 30 forward and 13 reverse multiplex primers. In TCRdb, the multiplex PCR reads were re-called with MiXCR into one record per CDR3 protein. The sample records about 270,000 distinct CDR3 sequences, over 45% being singletons.

This TCR was recovered from a man younger than 30 with type 2 diabetes. The rearrangement uses TRBV19 and TRBJ2-3; D is unclear. Sequencing was done on a sample of peripheral blood mononuclear cells (PBMCs). The CDR3 DNA sequence: TGTGCCAGTAGTGCCCTAGATACGCAGTATTTT. This sequence encodes CASSALDTQYF. Combining the CDR3 with reference TRBV19 and TRBJ2-3 gives the whole variable domain DGGITQSPKYLFRKEGQNVTLSCEQNLNHDAMYWYRQDPGQGLRLIYYSQIVNDFQKGDIAEGYSVSREKKESFPLTVTSAQKNPTAFYLCASSALDTQYFGPGTRLTVL.